The TCR beta chain under discussion was sequenced for a study of cytomegalovirus exposure and HLA in healthy donors (dated by TCRdb to about 2017). About the investigation overall: In an earlier analysis of fewer than 750 of the donors, about 260 Gb of sequence data and roughly 100 million unique TCR beta sequences from about 190 million T cells were reported. The study profiled the T cell repertoires of under 850 subjects by immunosequencing and related them to cytomegalovirus serostatus. HLA typing covered class I and class II loci at four-digit resolution. Along with the approximately 700-subject first cohort, a separate validation cohort of over a hundred different subjects was used. Typing coverage varied by locus: about 629-630 donors for A, B, C, DRB1 and DQB1; roughly 520 for DQA1; more than 600 for DPA1; roughly 470 for DPB1. To predict cytomegalovirus infection status, the study brought together high-throughput TCR immunosequencing, statistical association of individual TCRs with disease status, and machine learning. In a later genetic analysis, genome-wide SNP genotypes for about 65% of the roughly 700 donors were used, and that subset was treated as a discovery cohort. Alongside the repertoire data, information on donor age, sex, ethnicity and CMV serostatus was compiled. The later analysis used no new phenotypic data to find candidate immune exposures, relying instead on TCR beta sequences and their occurrence across donors. To decide whether each TCR beta V gene segment behaved as functional or pseudogenic, an earlier analysis of approximately 590 of the donors relied on high-throughput TCR beta sequencing. The genetic ancestry cluster associated with self-reported Caucasian donors included about four fifths of the 398 genotyped donors. Approximately 310 gigabases of sequencing data and approximately 80 million unique TCR sequences were included in an early release covering roughly 700 HLA-typed donors. The study aimed to test whether signatures of past pathogen exposure could be identified by cataloging public T cell receptors. Four to six DR-DQ haplotypes were handled as single units for association and clustering, since linkage in the cohort was strong. A later analysis re-examined previously published TCR beta repertoires from more than 550 donors and added high-resolution HLA genotyping to investigate patterns of TCR occurrence. On average, roughly 240,000 unique TCR beta nucleotide sequences were sequenced per donor among a few hundred genotyped donors of the cohort, with around 19% of those sequences being non-productive. Every discovery cohort repertoire had been produced on one sequencing platform.

What the work shows at the level of the full study, not this receptor alone: Presence/absence analyses assumed roughly uniform sequencing depth across donors, an assumption that may not hold. A later genetic analysis associated a missense DCLRE1C variant with V-gene and J-gene trimming of TCR beta chains, and an independent cohort replicated the association. A few of the identified cytomegalovirus-associated TCR beta chains were confirmed in vitro to be specific for cytomegalovirus antigens. A later analysis found that most CMV-associated TCR beta chains appeared HLA-restricted, with HLA associations seemingly driven largely by CMV exposure. According to a later genetic analysis, donors in an Asian-associated ancestry cluster had fewer N-insertions in productive TCRs than the approximately 670-donor mean. It was suggested by the authors that the approach could potentially be generalized to other disease states and immunological phenotypes. Broadly in line with IMGT annotations, most TCR beta V segments showed up in productive rearrangements about 87% or about 30% of the time in an earlier analysis of around 600 of the donors. Correlated functional status among segregating V segments might reflect linkage disequilibrium, but an unknown experimental factor could not be ruled out. A further reported finding was that TCR beta sequences accurately predicted the HLA-A and HLA-B alleles for most subjects in the first cohort. Some IMGT-functional V segments, including TRBV6-2 and TRBV6-3, could not be told apart with the 87-base-pair reads, so those segments were excluded. The classifier was reported to diagnose cytomegalovirus status with high specificity and sensitivity in both the original cohort and the validation cohort. Assigning TCR associations to individual alleles was difficult when HLA alleles, especially DR and DQ, strongly co-occurred. Approximately 18 rarely observed V segments, including chromosome 9 orphons, were excluded from the earlier analysis of almost 600 of the donors because counts were too low. The study gave a list of 150 to 200 TCR beta chains associated with cytomegalovirus. In this cohort, only TCR beta chains were sequenced, and detectable features were limited by the absence of alpha or paired-chain data. A cluster of highly shared sequence variants was judged likely to represent a technical artifact of the sequencing pipeline. Immune exposure information for the cohort was limited to CMV serostatus. Specific HLA alleles were associated with 16,951 TCR beta sequences at a false discovery rate of 0.05 in a later analysis. Because HLA typing was missing for some donors at each locus, association tests included only the typed subset. A later analysis found that TCR association rates varied across HLA loci, with DRB1 alleles showing the most associated TCRs and HLA-C alleles the fewest. In a later analysis, several top co-occurrence clusters were reported to appear linked to parvovirus B19, influenza, CMV and Epstein-Barr virus. Compared with equally common non-associated chains, HLA-associated TCR beta chains in a later analysis were more clonally expanded and had lower generation probabilities. Most TCR sequences were observed very rarely across donors, whereas some public TCRs were present in many individuals.

A remark on this clone: The clone's antigen remains unknown. Nothing much larger sits one base from this clone, and base qualities are not available.

The cohort comprised under 700 healthy bone marrow donors. At the time of sampling, all cohort members were nominally healthy, though unrecorded immune exposures were likely present. The donor tested CMV seronegative, placing the donor among the 350 or so seronegative members of the cohort. A peripheral blood sample was provided by each donor, and peripheral blood mononuclear cells were used for TCR beta sequencing. Genomic DNA extraction from the blood cell samples was performed with the Qiagen DNeasy Blood Extraction Kit. Library prep was done by the immunoSEQ multiplex PCR assay. A mixture of 60 forward primers for TCR Vbeta segments and 13 reverse primers for TCR Jbeta segments was used in the multiplex PCR. Amplification of the CDR3 region of rearranged TCR beta genes was performed with a multiplex PCR assay on genomic DNA. On the Illumina HiSeq System, the amplified TCR beta libraries were sequenced as 87-base-pair reads. The paper's data handling went like this. In a later analysis, roughly 80 million unique TCR beta chains were counted across the 650 to 700 repertoires, and approximately 9.9 million of these chains were shared by at least two donors. A nearest-neighbor algorithm error-corrected the raw reads and collapsed the reads into unique sequences, merging closely related sequences to remove PCR and sequencing errors. To assign V, D and J gene segments, CDR3 sequences were aligned to IMGT reference sequences. Each retained sequence needed at least a six-nucleotide match to both a V gene segment and a J gene segment. A rearrangement counted as productive if the CDR3 had no stop codons and remained in frame with V and J, and every other rearrangement counted as non-productive. CDR3 was defined by IMGT convention, running from the second conserved V-encoded cysteine to the conserved J-encoded phenylalanine. The earlier analysis of about 590 of the donors excluded sequences that lacked an unambiguous match to a single V gene segment. An earlier analysis of 587 of the donors classified V segments as functional when productive rearrangements were above 56.7% and as segregating when the standard deviation between donors was above 5%. A statistical classification framework was developed to diagnose cytomegalovirus status using the catalog of TCR beta chain sequences. V and J gene assignment, in a later analysis, came from comparing TCR nucleotide sequences with IMGT/GENE-DB human TR gene sequences. In a later analysis, CDR3 sequences and most-parsimonious VDJ recombination scenarios were assigned using the TCRdist pipeline. In a later analysis, every TCR beta chain was defined by the combination of its CDR3 amino acid sequence and its V-gene family, and reads without a unique V-gene family were dropped. In a later analysis, around 650 highly shared, low-generation-probability nucleotide sequences were removed to address suspected cross-contamination and a sequencing artifact. For each public chain, a later analysis derived a clonal expansion index from normalized ranks of inferred template counts within each repertoire. A later analysis computed generation probabilities with a VDJ recombination model fitted to out-of-frame rearrangements, and checked the results against IGoR. Hypergeometric tests were used in a later analysis to score TCR-TCR, TCR-HLA and TCR-CMV co-occurrence, with a repertoire-size bias correction applied to the TCR pairs. A later analysis estimated false discovery rates by permuting HLA or CMV assignments 20 times. A later analysis grouped co-occurring TCRs with DBSCAN, adding TCRdist sequence similarity when clustering within HLA-allele-positive subsets. Repertoires with fewer than 30,000 or more than 120,000 public chains, plus five repertoires with anomalous nucleotide sharing, were excluded from co-occurrence clustering. Sourced from immuneACCESS, this table was stored by TCRdb with only in-frame sequences that have V and J called. A share of the clones is absent; for the studies checked, an unresolved V gene accounts for under half, and the remainder has no known explanation. V and J calls and clone size are those listed in that table; D and trimming were worked out from the DNA. The sample table contains more than 120,000 clones; only one count was recorded for around 86% of them. The ten largest account for less than 3.5% of the sample.

Deletion took 0 bases off V and 4 bases off J, with a span of 13 bases between the germline ends. From the germline V gene (reference sequence), CDR1 is SGHKS and CDR2 is YYEKEE. CDR3 length: 16 amino acids, cysteine to phenylalanine. Left in the record is the CDR3 DNA by itself, 48 bases read in frame from the first base. This TCR was recovered from a woman in her thirties in good health and CMV-seronegative. Material for sequencing was PBMCs. This receptor chain uses TRBV5-5 and TRBJ2-2; the D gene is perhaps TRBD2, on 6 matching bases. CDR3 region: CASSLAFQGGTGELFF. In nucleotides, the sequence is TGTGCCAGCAGCTTGGCTTTCCAGGGAGGCACCGGGGAGCTGTTTTTT.